The present T cell receptor beta chain was sequenced within a study of OX40 agonist ivuxolimab in advanced cancers. Generated by immunoSEQ multiplex PCR, the TCRdb table keeps only in-frame clones and is missing some. The sample shows 45,000 or so clones, 88% of them seen only once. Germline CDR1 GTSNPN, CDR2 SVGIG (reference sequence). The length of the CDR3 is 13 residues. Deletions cut 2 bases from V and 6 bases from J, with 13 bases between. The source was CD4+ or CD8+ T cells sorted from blood, collected in a trial of the OX40 agonist ivuxolimab. The clonotype originates from an adult with an advanced solid tumor such as melanoma, head and neck, liver or kidney cancer. The chain couples TRBV30 to TRBJ1-2, with a weak D call TRBD1 (5 bases). The CDR3 sequence is CAWSLQGWDGYTF. CDR3 nucleotide sequence: TGTGCCTGGAGTCTTCAGGGATGGGATGGCTACACCTTC. Supplemented by reference TRBV30 and TRBJ1-2, the full variable domain reads SQTIHQWPATLVQPVGSPLSLECTVEGTSNPNLYWYRQAAGRGLQLLFYSVGIGQISSEVPQNLSASRPQDRQFILSSKKLLLSDSGFYLCAWSLQGWDGYTFGSGTRLTVV.